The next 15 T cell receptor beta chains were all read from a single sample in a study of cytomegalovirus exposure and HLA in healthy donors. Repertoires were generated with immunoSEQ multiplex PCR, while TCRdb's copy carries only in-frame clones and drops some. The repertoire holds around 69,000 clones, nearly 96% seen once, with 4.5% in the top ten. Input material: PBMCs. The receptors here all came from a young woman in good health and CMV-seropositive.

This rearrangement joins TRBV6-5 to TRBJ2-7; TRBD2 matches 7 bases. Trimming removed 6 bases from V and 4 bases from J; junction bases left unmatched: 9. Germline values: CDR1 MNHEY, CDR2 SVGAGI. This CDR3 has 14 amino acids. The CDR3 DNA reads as TGTGCCAGCAGGCCCGGCGGGAGTCGGTACGAGCAGTACTTC. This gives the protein CASRPGGSRYEQYF.

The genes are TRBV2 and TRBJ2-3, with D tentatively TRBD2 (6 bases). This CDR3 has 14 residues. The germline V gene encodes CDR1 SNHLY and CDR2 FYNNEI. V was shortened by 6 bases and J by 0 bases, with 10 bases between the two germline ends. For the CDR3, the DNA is TGTGCCAGCAGGACCGGGACTAGCACAGATACGCAGTATTTT. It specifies CASRTGTSTDTQYF.

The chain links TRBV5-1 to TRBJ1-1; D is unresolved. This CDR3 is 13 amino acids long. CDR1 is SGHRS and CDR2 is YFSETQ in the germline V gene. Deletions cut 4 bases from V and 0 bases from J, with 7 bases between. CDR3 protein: CASSATLNTEAFF. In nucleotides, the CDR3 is TGCGCCAGCAGCGCTACTTTGAACACTGAAGCTTTCTTT.

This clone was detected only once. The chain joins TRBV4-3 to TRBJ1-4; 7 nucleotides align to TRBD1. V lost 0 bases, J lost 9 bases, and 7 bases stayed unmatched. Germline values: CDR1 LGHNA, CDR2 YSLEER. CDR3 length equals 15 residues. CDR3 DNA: TGCGCCAGCAGCCAAGATTGGGACAGAGCAAAAAAACTGTTTTTT. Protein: CASSQDWDRAKKLFF.

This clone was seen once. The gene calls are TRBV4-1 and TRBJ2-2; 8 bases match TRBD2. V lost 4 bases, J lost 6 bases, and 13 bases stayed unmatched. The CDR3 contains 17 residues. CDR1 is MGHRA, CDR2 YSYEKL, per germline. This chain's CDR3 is CASSPRPAGEGSGELFF. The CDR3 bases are TGCGCCAGCAGCCCGCGGCCAGCGGGAGAAGGATCCGGGGAGCTGTTTTTT.

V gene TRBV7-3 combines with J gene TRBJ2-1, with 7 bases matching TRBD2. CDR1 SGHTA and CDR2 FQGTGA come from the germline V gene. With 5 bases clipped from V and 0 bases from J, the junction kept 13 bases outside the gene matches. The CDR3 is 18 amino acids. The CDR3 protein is CASSPLPSGKSSYNEQFF. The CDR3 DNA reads TGTGCCAGCAGCCCCCTTCCTAGCGGCAAGAGCTCCTACAATGAGCAGTTCTTC.

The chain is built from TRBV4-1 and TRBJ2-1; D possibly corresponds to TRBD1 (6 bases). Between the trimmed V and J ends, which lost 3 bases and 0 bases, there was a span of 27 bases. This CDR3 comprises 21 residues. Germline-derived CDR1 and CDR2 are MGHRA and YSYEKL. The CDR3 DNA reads TGCGCCAGCAGCCAGGGTTCAGGGGCGGGCTTCCCGTTTAGCTCCTACAATGAGCAGTTCTTC. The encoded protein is CASSQGSGAGFPFSSYNEQFF.

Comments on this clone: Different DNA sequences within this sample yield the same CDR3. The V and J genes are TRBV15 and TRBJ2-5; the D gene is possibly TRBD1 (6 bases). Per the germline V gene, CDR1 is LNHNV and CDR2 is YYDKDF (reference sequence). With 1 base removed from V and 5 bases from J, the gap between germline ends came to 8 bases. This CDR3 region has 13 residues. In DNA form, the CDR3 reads TGTGCCACCAGCAGAGGGACAGAGGAGACCCAGTACTTC. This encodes CATSRGTEETQYF.

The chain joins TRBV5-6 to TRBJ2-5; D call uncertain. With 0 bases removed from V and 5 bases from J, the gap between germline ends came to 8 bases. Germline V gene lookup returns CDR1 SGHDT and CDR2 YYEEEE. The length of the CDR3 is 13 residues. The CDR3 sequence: CASSLAPSETQYF. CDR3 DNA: TGTGCCAGCAGCTTGGCGCCAAGCGAGACCCAGTACTTC.

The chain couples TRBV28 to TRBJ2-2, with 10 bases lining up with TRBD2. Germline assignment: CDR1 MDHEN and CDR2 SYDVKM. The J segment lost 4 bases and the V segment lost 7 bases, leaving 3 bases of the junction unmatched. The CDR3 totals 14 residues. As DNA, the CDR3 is TGTGCCAGCACCGGGACTAGCGCCACCGGGGAGCTGTTTTTT. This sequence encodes CASTGTSATGELFF.

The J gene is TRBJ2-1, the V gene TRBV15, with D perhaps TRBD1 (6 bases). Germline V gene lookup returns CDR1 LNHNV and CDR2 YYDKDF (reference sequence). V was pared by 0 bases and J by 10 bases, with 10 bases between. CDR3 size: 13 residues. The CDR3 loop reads CATSRDQGREQFF. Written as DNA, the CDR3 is TGTGCCACCAGCAGAGATCAGGGGCGGGAGCAGTTCTTC.

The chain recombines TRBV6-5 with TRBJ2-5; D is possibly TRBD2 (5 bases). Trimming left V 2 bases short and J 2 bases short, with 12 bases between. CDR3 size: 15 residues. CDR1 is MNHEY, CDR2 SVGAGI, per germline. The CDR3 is CASSYEGRPQETQYF. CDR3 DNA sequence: TGTGCCAGCAGTTACGAGGGCAGGCCACAAGAGACCCAGTACTTC.

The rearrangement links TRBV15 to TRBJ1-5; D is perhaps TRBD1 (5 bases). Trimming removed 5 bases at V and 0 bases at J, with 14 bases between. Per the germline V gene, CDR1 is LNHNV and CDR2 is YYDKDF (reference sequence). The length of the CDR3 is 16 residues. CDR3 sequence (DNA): TGTGCCACCAGCGGGGCTGACGGATATAGCAATCAGCCCCAGCATTTT. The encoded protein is CATSGADGYSNQPQHF.

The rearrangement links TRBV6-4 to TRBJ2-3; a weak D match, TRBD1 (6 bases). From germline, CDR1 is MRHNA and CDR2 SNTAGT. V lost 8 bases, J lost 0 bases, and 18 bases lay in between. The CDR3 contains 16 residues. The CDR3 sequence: CASRQQGGASTDTQYF. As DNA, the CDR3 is TGTGCCAGCCGTCAACAAGGGGGAGCGAGCACAGATACGCAGTATTTT.

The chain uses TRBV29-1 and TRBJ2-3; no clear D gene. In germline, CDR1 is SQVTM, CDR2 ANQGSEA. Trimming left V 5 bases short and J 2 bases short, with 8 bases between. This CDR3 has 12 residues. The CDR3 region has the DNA TGCAGCGTTTTTTTAATCACAGATACGCAGTATTTT. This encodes CSVFLITDTQYF.